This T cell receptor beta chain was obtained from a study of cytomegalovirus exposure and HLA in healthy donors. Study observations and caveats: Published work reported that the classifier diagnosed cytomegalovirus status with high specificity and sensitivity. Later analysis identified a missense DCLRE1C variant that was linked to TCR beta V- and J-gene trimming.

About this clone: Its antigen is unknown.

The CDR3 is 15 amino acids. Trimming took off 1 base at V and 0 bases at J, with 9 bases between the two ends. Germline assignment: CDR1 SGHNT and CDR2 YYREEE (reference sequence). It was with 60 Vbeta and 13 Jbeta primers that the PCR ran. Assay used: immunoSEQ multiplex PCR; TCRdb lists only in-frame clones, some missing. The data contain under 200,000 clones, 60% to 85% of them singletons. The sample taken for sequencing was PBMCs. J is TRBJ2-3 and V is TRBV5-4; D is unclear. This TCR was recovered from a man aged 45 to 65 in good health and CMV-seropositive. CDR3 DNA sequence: TGTGCCAGCAGCTTGACTCCATCTAGCACAGATACGCAGTATTTT. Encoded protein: CASSLTPSSTDTQYF.